This T cell receptor (beta chain) was identified during a study of beta chain features in type 1 diabetes. The V gene's germline CDR1 is SGHRS and CDR2 YFSETQ. Trimming cost V 4 bases and J 3 bases; bases outside gene matches: 9. The CDR3 runs to 15 residues. Expressed TCRB transcripts were sequenced because the isolated RNA had all been reverse transcribed beforehand. Sequencing was performed with immunoSEQ multiplex PCR; in TCRdb, only in-frame clones are kept and a portion is missing. The data hold 200,000 to 250,000 clones, with 9% to 10% observed a single time. Study observations and caveats: With patients and controls alike, PCR might favor shorter templates to an equal degree. Moderate but significant shortening of TCRB CDR3s was recorded in all four CD4+ subsets from Type 1 diabetes patients. More deletions and fewer insertions at VDJ junctions were found in patients with type 1 diabetes.

This clone was seen a few times. Its specificity is unknown. This same CDR3 is encoded by further DNA sequences in the sample. The purity of all sorted populations exceeded 95%. The sequenced sample was naive CD4+ T cells from blood. The clonotype was recovered from a woman between 18 and 30 years old in good health. The genes are TRBV5-1 and TRBJ1-2; 7 nucleotides align to TRBD1. The CDR3 is CASSLGTARDYGYTF. Written as DNA, the CDR3 is TGCGCCAGCAGCCTCGGGACAGCTAGAGACTATGGCTACACCTTC. Full variable domain (missing parts from reference TRBV5-1 and TRBJ1-2): KAGVTQTPRYLIKTRGQQVTLSCSPISGHRSVSWYQQTPGQGLQFLFEYFSETQRNKGNFPGRFSGRQFSNSRSEMNVSTLELGDSALYLCASSLGTARDYGYTFGSGTRLTVV.